The 31 T cell receptor beta chains in this list originate from one sample, sequenced in a study of blood T cell repertoires in COVID-19. Method: immunoSEQ multiplex PCR; TCRdb's copy keeps in-frame clones and lacks some. The table records roughly 250,000 clones, around 85% of them present only once. Sample: peripheral blood. These receptors were taken from a human donor with COVID-19, enrolled during active disease. The donor label of this sample is uncertain.

The chain combines TRBV29-1 with TRBJ1-3; 9 bases line up with TRBD1. V lost 6 bases to trimming and J lost 3 bases; unmatched junction nucleotides: 3. Per the germline V gene, CDR1 is SQVTM and CDR2 is ANQGSEA. This CDR3 contains 13 residues. The CDR3 spells CSVSTGGGNTIYF. In DNA form, the CDR3 reads TGCAGCGTCTCGACAGGGGGTGGAAACACCATATATTTT.

The chain recombines TRBV6-6 with TRBJ1-2; D is unclear. The CDR3 totals 14 residues. Germline CDR1 is MNHNY and CDR2 is SVGAGI (reference sequence). Deletions cut 0 bases from V and 8 bases from J, with 13 bases between. CDR3 coding DNA: TGTGCCAGCAGTTACTCGTCGGGGAATCGGGGCTACACCTTC. Translation: CASSYSSGNRGYTF.

The chain uses TRBV7-2 and TRBJ1-5, with 7 bases lining up with TRBD1. J gave up 5 bases and V 7 bases, and 11 bases lay outside the gene matches. Per germline, CDR1 SGHTA and CDR2 FQGNSA. This CDR3 spans 15 amino acids. CDR3 sequence reads: CASIPRQGGDQPQHF. The DNA for the CDR3 is TGTGCCAGCATTCCTAGGCAGGGGGGAGATCAGCCCCAGCATTTT. Combining the CDR3 with reference TRBV7-2 and TRBJ1-5 gives the whole variable domain GAGVSQSPSNKVTEKGKDVELRCDPISGHTALYWYRQSLGQGLEFLIYFQGNSAPDKSGLPSDRFSAERTGGSVSTLTIQRTQQEDSAVYLCASIPRQGGDQPQHFGDGTRLSIL.

This chain links TRBV6-1 with TRBJ2-5, with 9 bases that match TRBD2. Germline assignment: CDR1 MNHNS and CDR2 SASEGT. This CDR3 spans 18 amino acids. J was trimmed by 7 bases and V by 0 bases; bases with no gene match: 15. This CDR3 is CASSEASAGGLIFGTQYF. CDR3 sequence (DNA): TGTGCCAGCAGTGAAGCGTCAGCGGGAGGTCTAATCTTTGGGACCCAGTACTTC.

The CDR3 is CASSQDRSGTPEAFF. The CDR3 bases are TGCGCCAGCAGCCAAGATAGGTCAGGGACTCCTGAAGCTTTCTTT. The chain links TRBV4-3 to TRBJ1-1; TRBD1 is a possible D gene (5 bases). CDR1 and CDR2 (germline): LGHNA, YSLEER. The CDR3 runs to 15 residues. Between the trimmed V and J ends, which lost 0 bases and 6 bases, there was a span of 14 bases.

V usage is TRBV9 and J usage is TRBJ2-7; TRBD2 matches 10 bases. In germline, CDR1 is SGDLS, CDR2 YYNGEE. The CDR3 length is 16 residues. The junction had 8 bases not matched to a gene; V was cut back by 0 bases and J by 5 bases. The CDR3 sequence: CASSVASGLAGDEQYF. In DNA form, the CDR3 reads TGTGCCAGCAGCGTAGCCTCCGGGCTAGCGGGAGACGAGCAGTACTTC. Drawing the rest from reference TRBV9 and TRBJ2-7, the complete variable domain is DSGVTQTPKHLITATGQRVTLRCSPRSGDLSVYWYQQSLDQGLQFLIQYYNGEERAKGNILERFSAQQFPDLHSELNLSSLELGDSALYFCASSVASGLAGDEQYFGPGTRLTVT.

This clone appeared a few times. V usage is TRBV18 and J usage is TRBJ1-1; D gene unclear. This CDR3 contains 14 residues. Trimming pared 4 bases from V and 1 base from J, leaving 10 bases between. Germline V gives CDR1 KGHSH, CDR2 LQKENI. The DNA of the CDR3 is TGTGCCAGCTCACTAGACACGTGGAACACTGAAGCTTTCTTT. Translation gives CASSLDTWNTEAFF.

This clone was observed a few times. J is TRBJ1-2 and V is TRBV28; tentatively, D is TRBD1 (5 bases). The CDR3 has 16 residues. Germline CDR1 is MDHEN and CDR2 is SYDVKM. V dropped 5 bases and J dropped 3 bases, with 19 bases sitting between them. In DNA form, the CDR3 reads TGTGCCAGCAGTGCCCCGCGGGGCTCAGGAGACTATGGCTACACCTTC. It specifies CASSAPRGSGDYGYTF.

V and J are TRBV19 and TRBJ1-4; D is undetermined. The CDR3 is 11 residues long. Germline CDR1 reads LNHDA; CDR2 reads SQIVND (reference sequence). Trimming pared 2 bases from V and 7 bases from J, leaving 2 bases between. CDR3 nucleotide sequence: TGTGCCAGTAGTATACTTGAAAAACTGTTTTTT. It yields the protein CASSILEKLFF.

This clone showed up just a few times. The DNA of the CDR3 is TGCAGCGCTGCACTGAGGACAGGCGGTGGACATGAGCAGTTCTTC. This translates into CSAALRTGGGHEQFF. The chain joins TRBV29-1 to TRBJ2-1; TRBD1 matches 7 bases. CDR3 length: 15 amino acids. Trimming took 7 bases from V and 8 from J; bases not matched to a gene: 17. In germline, CDR1 is SQVTM, CDR2 ANQGSEA.

The gene calls are TRBV24-1 and TRBJ1-2; a weak D match, TRBD1 (5 bases). Germline assignment: CDR1 KGHDR and CDR2 SFDVKD. Trimming cost V 0 bases and J 4 bases, with 14 bases left between them. This CDR3 has 16 residues. The CDR3 region is CATSDLGATETYGYTF. The CDR3 coding sequence is TGTGCCACCAGTGATTTGGGCGCGACAGAGACCTATGGCTACACCTTC.

The chain recombines TRBV4-1 with TRBJ2-7; TRBD2 might be the D (6 bases). V lost 0 bases and J 2 bases, leaving 14 bases between the germline ends. The CDR3 extends over 16 amino acids. The germline V gene encodes CDR1 MGHRA and CDR2 YSYEKL. Here the CDR3 reads CASSQEVSGLTYEQYF. The CDR3 coding sequence is TGCGCCAGCAGCCAAGAGGTCAGCGGGCTTACCTACGAGCAGTACTTC.

In the case of this clone: The junction and the germline gene differ at one end; a read error may be behind it. The chain recombines TRBV7-7 with TRBJ2-2; 10 bases line up with TRBD2. This CDR3 region has 16 residues. Germline V CDR1 and CDR2: SSHAT, FNYEAQ (reference sequence). The chain's CDR3 is CASSQSSGRGTGELFF. Here the CDR3 DNA reads TGTGCTAGCAGCCAGAGCAGCGGGAGGGGGACCGGGGAGCTGTTTTTT.

The table lists this clone with a few counts. The genes are TRBV7-2 and TRBJ1-5; no reliable D call. V shed 1 base and J shed 3 bases, with 4 bases lying between them. The CDR3 runs 13 residues. CDR1 and CDR2 (germline): SGHTA, FQGNSA. The CDR3 bases are TGTGCCAGCAGCTTAGACTACAATCAGCCCCAGCATTTT. Translating it yields CASSLDYNQPQHF.

The chain recombines TRBV28 with TRBJ2-3; 9 bases line up with TRBD2. The germline CDR1 and CDR2 sequences are MDHEN and SYDVKM. The V segment lost 7 bases and the J segment 4 bases; nucleotides outside the gene matches: 9. The length of the CDR3 is 15 residues. CDR3 amino acids: CASNSGAGGSDTQYF. The DNA of the CDR3 is TGTGCCAGCAACTCGGGGGCGGGAGGGTCAGATACGCAGTATTTT.

The J gene is TRBJ1-5, the V gene TRBV18, with D perhaps TRBD1 (5 bases). The CDR3 extends over 14 amino acids. In germline, CDR1 is KGHSH, CDR2 LQKENI. V was trimmed by 4 bases and J by 6 bases, leaving 13 bases between them. In DNA, the CDR3 is TGTGCCAGCTCACTCGGGCGGGGGGTTCAGCCCCAGCATTTT. As protein: CASSLGRGVQPQHF.

V gene TRBV12-3 or TRBV12-4 combines with J gene TRBJ1-1; D not certain. The V end was cut by 1 base, the J end by 5 bases, with 8 bases between. The CDR3 has 13 amino acids. CDR3 region: CASSLGPLTEAFF. CDR3 in DNA: TGTGCCAGCAGTTTAGGTCCGCTAACTGAAGCTTTCTTT.

V usage is TRBV9 and J usage is TRBJ1-3; 11 bases fit TRBD1. The J segment lost 9 bases and the V segment lost 0 bases, leaving 5 bases of the junction unmatched. The CDR3 length is 15 residues. Germline V gene lookup returns CDR1 SGDLS and CDR2 YYNGEE. DNA of the CDR3: TGTGCCAGCAGCGTAGAGAGGGACAGGGGGAGCACCATATATTTT. Its protein is CASSVERDRGSTIYF.

This chain joins TRBV5-1 and TRBJ2-1, with a possible D match to TRBD2 (6 bases). Trimming took 0 bases from V and 1 from J, leaving 11 bases between them. CDR1 is SGHRS and CDR2 is YFSETQ in the germline V gene. The length of the CDR3 is 16 residues. CDR3 region: CASSLEGGGSYNEQFF. The CDR3 DNA follows: TGCGCCAGCAGCTTGGAGGGAGGAGGGTCCTACAATGAGCAGTTCTTC.

The rearrangement links TRBV4-3 to TRBJ1-3; D call uncertain. Trimming pared 0 bases from V and 2 bases from J, leaving 11 bases between. The CDR3 covers 16 residues. Germline V gene sequence: CDR1 LGHNA, CDR2 YSLEER. The chain's CDR3 is CASSQDLNSAGNTIYF. CDR3 DNA sequence: TGCGCCAGCAGCCAAGACCTAAACAGTGCTGGAAACACCATATATTTT.

This clone was found once. One junction end disagrees with the germline gene, perhaps due to a read error. CDR3 bases: TGTGCCAGCACTGAATTAGCGGGAGGACCGGGGGATGAGCAGTTCTTC. The encoded protein is CASTELAGGPGDEQFF. The chain is built from TRBV2 and TRBJ2-1, with TRBD2 matching 10 bases. Germline V CDR1 and CDR2: SNHLY, FYNNEI. CDR3 length: 16 amino acids.

V and J are TRBV30 and TRBJ1-1; no reliable D call. The V gene's germline CDR1 is GTSNPN and CDR2 SVGIG (reference sequence). V gave up 1 base and J gave up 10 bases, with 7 bases separating them. There are 10 residues in the CDR3. Here the CDR3 DNA reads TGTGCCTGGAGTGCAACAACAGCTTTCTTT. It is translated as CAWSATTAFF.

CDR3 amino acids: CASSQGGQLNQPQHF. The CDR3 DNA reads as TGTGCCAGCAGCCAAGGGGGACAGCTCAATCAGCCCCAGCATTTT. This chain uses TRBV3-1 (or the pseudogene TRBV3-2) with TRBJ1-5; 7 bases align to TRBD1. V lost 1 base, J lost 3 bases, and 3 bases stayed unmatched. CDR1 and CDR2 from the germline V gene are LGHDT and YNNKEL (reference sequence). The CDR3 totals 15 residues.

The gene calls are TRBV11-3 and TRBJ2-3; weak D call: TRBD1 (6 bases). Germline assignment: CDR1 SGHNT and CDR2 YENEEA. Trimming took 1 base from V and 2 from J, leaving 10 bases between them. The CDR3 has 15 residues. In DNA, the CDR3 is TGTGCCAGCAGCTTAGTCGCAGGGGCCACAGATACGCAGTATTTT. This gives the protein CASSLVAGATDTQYF.

This chain joins TRBV7-9 and TRBJ1-6; D ambiguous. The length of the CDR3 is 13 residues. The germline V gene encodes CDR1 SEHNR and CDR2 FQNEAQ (reference sequence). Trimming took 1 base from V and 14 from J, leaving 12 bases between them. CDR3 DNA: TGTGCCAGCAGCTTAGAGGCCAATCTAGCCCTCCACTTT. It yields the protein CASSLEANLALHF.

This rearrangement joins TRBV11-1 to TRBJ1-4, with 7 bases lining up with TRBD1. This CDR3 has 13 residues. Germline V CDR1 and CDR2: SGHAT, FQDESV (reference sequence). V lost 5 bases and J lost 5; bases outside the gene matches: 2. This CDR3 is CASSPGQNEKLFF. The CDR3 DNA reads as TGTGCCAGCAGCCCGGGACAGAATGAAAAACTGTTTTTT.

This clone came up a few times. The chain recombines TRBV28 with TRBJ1-1; no definite D call. The CDR3 runs to 11 residues. Germline values: CDR1 MDHEN, CDR2 SYDVKM. V lost 9 bases, J lost 3 bases, and 8 bases lay in between. In DNA form, the CDR3 reads TGTGCCAGTAGAGAACACACTGAAGCTTTCTTT. Translating gives CASREHTEAFF.

The chain couples TRBV6-4 to TRBJ1-5, with TRBD1 matching 10 bases. Germline loops: CDR1 MRHNA, CDR2 SNTAGT. CDR3 length: 14 residues. The V segment lost 3 bases and the J segment 6 bases; nucleotides outside the gene matches: 2. The CDR3 loop reads CASSEGQGTQPQHF. CDR3 nucleotide sequence: TGTGCCAGCAGTGAGGGACAGGGGACTCAGCCCCAGCATTTT.

This clone was seen more than once but under ten times. The rearrangement uses TRBV19 and TRBJ2-5; D possibly corresponds to TRBD1 (5 bases). The CDR3 runs to 13 residues. Germline CDR1 reads LNHDA; CDR2 reads SQIVND (reference sequence). Deletions cut 6 bases from V and 4 bases from J, with 12 bases between. Written as DNA, the CDR3 is TGTGCCAGTAGCAGGGAATGGCGAGAGACCCAGTACTTC. Protein sequence: CASSREWRETQYF.

The chain uses TRBV28 and TRBJ2-7, with 8 bases identical to TRBD1. Unmatched junction bases numbered 4, after V lost 4 bases and J lost 5 bases. This CDR3 region has 13 residues. Per germline, CDR1 MDHEN and CDR2 SYDVKM. CDR3 DNA: TGTGCCAGCAGTTACGGGACAGGCAACGAGCAGTACTTC. Translated: CASSYGTGNEQYF.

The chain links TRBV29-1 to TRBJ1-2, with a possible D match to TRBD1 (5 bases). The CDR3 is 13 amino acids. In germline, CDR1 is SQVTM, CDR2 ANQGSEA. The V end was cut by 2 bases, the J end by 8 bases, with 15 bases between. The CDR3 DNA follows: TGCAGCGTTGAATCAGGGACTGCTCGGGGCTACACCTTC. It translates to CSVESGTARGYTF.